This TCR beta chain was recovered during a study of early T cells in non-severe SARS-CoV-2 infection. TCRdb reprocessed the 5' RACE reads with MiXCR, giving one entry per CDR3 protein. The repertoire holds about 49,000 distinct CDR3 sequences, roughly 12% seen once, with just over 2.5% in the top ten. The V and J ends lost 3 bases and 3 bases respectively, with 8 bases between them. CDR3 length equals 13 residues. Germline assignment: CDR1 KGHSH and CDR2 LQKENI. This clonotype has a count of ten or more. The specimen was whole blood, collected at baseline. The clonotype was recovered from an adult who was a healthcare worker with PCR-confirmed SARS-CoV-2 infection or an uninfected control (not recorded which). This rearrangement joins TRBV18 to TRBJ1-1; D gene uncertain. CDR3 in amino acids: CASSPSRDTEAFF. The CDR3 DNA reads TGTGCCAGCTCACCTTCCCGGGACACTGAAGCTTTCTTT.